The rows below give T cell receptor beta chains drawn from one sample of a study of T-cell memory formation after mild COVID-19. TCRdb re-called the 5' RACE reads with MiXCR, one entry per CDR3 protein. The sample records approximately 210,000 distinct CDR3 sequences, about 10% being singletons. Sequencing used PBMCs or a T cell subset sorted from them (not recorded which). The receptors originated from a man aged 18-30 years who had mild COVID-19 (a few samples of this study predate the infection). Cell type and time point are not known. CDR3s include the opening cysteine and the closing phenylalanine or tryptophan. Each record gives: J gene, clone size, V gene, D gene, CDR3 DNA, CDR3 protein. The D gene is left open where the match is weak. Some rows have no size entry. The others give once, few or many, or a class for an expanded clone.

J: TRBJ1-5
size: .
V: TRBV10-3
D: .
DNA: TGTGCCATCCCCAGGCTATATCAGCCCCAGCATTTT
CDR3: CAIPRLYQPQHF

J: TRBJ2-7
size: few
V: TRBV3-1
D: .
DNA: TGTGCCAGCAGCCAATCCAGGGTGCCCCACGAGCAGTACTTC
CDR3: CASSQSRVPHEQYF

J: TRBJ1-1
size: many
V: TRBV7-2
D: .
DNA: TGTGCCAGCAGCCCACCCCTGGGGGTGAGTGCTGAAGCTTTCTTT
CDR3: CASSPPLGVSAEAFF

J: TRBJ2-5
size: .
V: TRBV29-1
D: .
DNA: TGCAGCTTTGCCCTTTGGGGGACCCAGTACTTC
CDR3: CSFALWGTQYF

J: TRBJ2-3
size: few
V: TRBV7-2
D: TRBD2
DNA: TGTGCCAGCAGCTTAGCCCCTAGCGGGGGGGGCACAGATACGCAGTATTTT
CDR3: CASSLAPSGGGTDTQYF

J: TRBJ1-2
size: .
V: TRBV4-2
D: .
DNA: TGTGCCAGCAGCCAAGATTTCGCCGGGGGGGCTGGCTACACCTTC
CDR3: CASSQDFAGGAGYTF

J: TRBJ2-7
size: .
V: TRBV6-2/TRBV6-3
D: .
DNA: TGTGCCAGCAGACCTCGCACGGAAGCCTACGAGCAGTACTTC
CDR3: CASRPRTEAYEQYF

J: TRBJ2-2
size: many
V: TRBV7-7
D: .
DNA: TGTGCTAGCAGCCAGAGACACAGAACCGGGGAGCTGTTTTTT
CDR3: CASSQRHRTGELFF

J: TRBJ2-3
size: many
V: TRBV5-1
D: .
DNA: TGCGCCAGCAGCTTGCAGGTCATCACGATTGATACGCAGTATTTT
CDR3: CASSLQVITIDTQYF

J: TRBJ1-6
size: few
V: TRBV12-3/TRBV12-4
D: .
DNA: TGTGCCAGCAGTGGAACCCAGCCACCCCTCCACTTT
CDR3: CASSGTQPPLHF

J: TRBJ2-1
size: many
V: TRBV29-1
D: TRBD1
DNA: TGCAGCGCCCCAGGGGGCCCTTACAATGAGCAGTTCTTC
CDR3: CSAPGGPYNEQFF

J: TRBJ2-1
size: many
V: TRBV12-3/TRBV12-4
D: TRBD2
DNA: TGTGCCAGAACTAGCGGGGGGGCTAATGAGCAGTTCTTC
CDR3: CARTSGGANEQFF

J: TRBJ1-2
size: few
V: TRBV7-2
D: .
DNA: TGTGCCAGCAGCCCACCGGGACAAGCAAACTATGGCTACACCTTC
CDR3: CASSPPGQANYGYTF

J: TRBJ2-7
size: .
V: TRBV7-2
D: TRBD2
DNA: TGTGCCAGCCGGGACTATTCCTACGAGCAGTACTTC
CDR3: CASRDYSYEQYF

J: TRBJ2-3
size: many
V: TRBV5-1
D: .
DNA: TGCGCCAGCAGCTTGGACGCGGGCGGCCTAGATACGCAGTATTTT
CDR3: CASSLDAGGLDTQYF